This is a list of T cell receptor beta chains from one sample in a study of T cells in Graves' hyperthyroidism and ophthalmopathy. Via MiXCR, TCRdb re-called the multiplex PCR reads, giving one row per CDR3 protein. The table shows roughly 500,000 distinct CDR3 sequences, with around 42% occurring only once. The specimen was peripheral blood or thyroid tissue (not recorded which). These receptors were taken from an adult woman with Graves' disease, either hyperthyroidism or ophthalmopathy (not recorded which). CDR3s include the opening cysteine and the closing phenylalanine or tryptophan. D genes are given only for firm matches. Part of the rows lack a size; the others show once, few, many or a class for expanded clones.

D | J | size | V | CDR3 | DNA
TRBD2 | TRBJ2-2 | - | TRBV15 | CATSKLAGGRTGELFF | TGTGCCACCAGCAAACTAGCGGGAGGGAGGACCGGGGAGCTGTTTTTT
TRBD1 | TRBJ1-1 | many | TRBV5-4 | CASSLGGTGATEAFF | TGTGCCAGCAGCTTGGGAGGGACAGGGGCCACTGAAGCTTTCTTT
TRBD1 | TRBJ1-1 | - | TRBV6-2/TRBV6-3 | CTSRTGVNTEAFF | TGTACCAGCAGAACAGGGGTGAACACTGAAGCTTTCTTT
- | TRBJ2-4 | - | TRBV2 | CASRVGATPIQYF | TGTGCCAGCAGAGTTGGAGCCACCCCCATTCAGTACTTC
TRBD2 | TRBJ2-7 | many | TRBV12-3/TRBV12-4 | CASTLTSGPYEQYF | TGTGCCAGCACCCTAACTAGCGGGCCGTACGAGCAGTACTTC
TRBD2 | TRBJ2-7 | - | TRBV7-2 | CASSLGWREGEQYF | TGTGCCAGCAGCTTAGGGTGGCGGGAGGGGGAGCAGTACTTC
- | TRBJ1-2 | few | TRBV6-5 | CASSPHRSYGYTF | TGTGCCAGCAGCCCACACCGGAGCTATGGCTACACCTTC
TRBD2 | TRBJ2-7 | few | TRBV7-3 | CASSSMASGTYEQYF | TGTGCCAGCAGCTCCATGGCTAGCGGGACCTACGAGCAGTACTTC
- | TRBJ1-1 | - | TRBV29-1 | CSVELGDKAFF | TGCAGCGTTGAATTAGGGGACAAAGCTTTCTTT
TRBD1 | TRBJ2-2 | - | TRBV7-2 | CASSSGGRNTGELFF | TGTGCCAGCAGTTCAGGGGGACGGAACACCGGGGAGCTGTTTTTT
- | TRBJ1-4 | - | TRBV7-2 | CASARAENEKLFF | TGTGCCAGCGCGAGGGCGGAGAATGAAAAACTGTTTTTT
- | TRBJ1-4 | few | TRBV12-3/TRBV12-4 | CASSSQGRSGKLFF | TGTGCCAGCAGTTCACAGGGTCGGAGTGGAAAACTGTTTTTT
- | TRBJ2-3 | few | TRBV20-1 | CSASVDTQYF | TGCAGTGCTAGTGTTGATACGCAGTATTTT
TRBD1 | TRBJ2-7 | many | TRBV2 | CAIQRDSSYEQYF | TGTGCCATCCAGAGGGACAGCTCCTACGAGCAGTACTTC
- | TRBJ1-5 | many | TRBV10-3 | CAIRQGDQPQHF | TGTGCCATCAGACAGGGAGATCAGCCCCAGCATTTT
- | TRBJ2-2 | many | TRBV11-2 | CASSLQILPTGELFF | TGTGCCAGCAGCTTACAGATCCTACCCACCGGGGAGCTGTTTTTT
TRBD2 | TRBJ2-5 | many | TRBV30 | CAWAGGPETQYF | TGTGCCTGGGCGGGGGGGCCGGAGACCCAGTACTTC
- | TRBJ2-6 | - | TRBV7-6 | CASSPDRTF | TGTGCCAGCAGCCCAGACCGGACTTTC
- | TRBJ1-1 | - | TRBV11-1 | CASRHGVGLNTEAFF | TGTGCCAGCAGACACGGGGTGGGCCTGAACACTGAAGCTTTCTTT
- | TRBJ2-7 | many | TRBV5-1 | CASTQGTGSYEQYF | TGCGCCAGCACCCAAGGGACGGGCTCCTACGAGCAGTACTTC
- | TRBJ2-7 | - | TRBV20-1 | CSARVTGPGEEQYF | TGCAGTGCTAGAGTCACCGGACCAGGGGAAGAGCAGTACTTC
- | TRBJ1-1 | once | TRBV20-1 | CSGEGRNTEVFF | TGCAGTGGGGAAGGACGCAACACTGAAGTTTTCTTT
TRBD1 | TRBJ1-5 | many | TRBV20-1 | CSARGQGGRSNQPQHF | TGCAGTGCTAGGGGACAGGGTGGACGGAGCAATCAGCCCCAGCATTTT
TRBD1 | TRBJ2-5 | - | TRBV29-1 | CSVSRTGRTQYF | TGCAGCGTGTCCAGGACAGGGAGGACCCAGTACTTC
- | TRBJ2-5 | - | TRBV11-2 | CASSAPRAGGETQYF | TGTGCCAGCAGCGCTCCTCGGGCAGGCGGCGAGACCCAGTACTTC
- | TRBJ1-5 | - | TRBV10-2 | CASSEWDFKDQPQHF | TGCGCCAGCAGTGAGTGGGACTTCAAGGATCAGCCCCAGCATTTT
- | TRBJ1-1 | few | TRBV11-2 | CASSLGFSAMNTEAFF | TGTGCCAGCAGCTTAGGTTTCTCGGCAATGAACACTGAAGCTTTCTTT
TRBD1 | TRBJ2-5 | - | TRBV7-6 | CASSLGGQGSNQPQYF | TGTGCCAGCAGCTTAGGGGGACAGGGTAGCAACCAGCCCCAGTACTTC
TRBD1 | TRBJ1-1 | - | TRBV7-9 | CASSPRQGGDRTEAFF | TGTGCCAGCAGCCCAAGACAGGGGGGGGATCGCACTGAAGCTTTCTTT
- | TRBJ2-2 | many | TRBV29-1 | CSVLGLLGAGELFF | TGCAGCGTTTTAGGTCTACTGGGGGCCGGGGAGCTGTTTTTT
TRBD1 | TRBJ1-6 | - | TRBV7-2 | CASSFTGGGISPLHF | TGTGCCAGCAGCTTCACAGGGGGGGGGATTTCACCCCTCCACTTT
- | TRBJ1-1 | - | TRBV20-1 | CSLGPNTEAFF | TGCAGTCTAGGACCGAACACTGAAGCTTTCTTT
TRBD1 | TRBJ2-6 | many | TRBV7-9 | CASSLPDRVTGANVLTF | TGTGCCAGCAGCTTACCGGACAGGGTCACTGGGGCCAACGTCCTGACTTTC
- | TRBJ2-7 | many | TRBV5-1 | CASSLGFPPGLLSFLAYEQYF | TGCGCCAGCAGCTTGGGGTTTCCGCCGGGACTGCTATCGTTTTTGGCCTACGAGCAGTACTTC
TRBD1 | TRBJ2-7 | once | TRBV5-6 | CASSGLGDRAYEQYF | TGTGCCAGCAGCGGACTGGGGGACAGGGCCTACGAGCAGTACTTC
- | TRBJ1-5 | - | TRBV7-8 | CASARGTLFNQPQHF | TGTGCCAGTGCTAGGGGGACACTATTCAATCAGCCCCAGCATTTT
TRBD1 | TRBJ2-7 | many | TRBV7-8 | CASSLVAGTGNEQYF | TGTGCCAGCAGCTTAGTTGCCGGGACAGGAAACGAGCAGTACTTC
TRBD1 | TRBJ2-7 | many | TRBV6-5 | CASSYDGADRASTEQYF | TGTGCCAGCAGTTACGATGGGGCTGACAGGGCATCGACCGAGCAGTACTTC
- | TRBJ1-5 | - | TRBV7-9 | CASSHSGGGDQPQHF | TGTGCCAGCAGCCATAGTGGAGGAGGGGATCAGCCCCAGCATTTT
TRBD2 | TRBJ2-5 | - | TRBV9 | CASSGWTSGAQEAQYF | TGTGCCAGCAGCGGCTGGACTAGCGGGGCTCAAGAGGCCCAGTACTTC
- | TRBJ2-6 | - | TRBV29-1 | CSVPSGSSGANVLTF | TGCAGCGTTCCTTCGGGGAGCTCTGGGGCCAACGTCCTGACTTTC
TRBD1 | TRBJ2-7 | - | TRBV6-1 | CASRELTGSPYF | TGTGCCAGCAGGGAACTGACAGGGTCGCCGTACTTC